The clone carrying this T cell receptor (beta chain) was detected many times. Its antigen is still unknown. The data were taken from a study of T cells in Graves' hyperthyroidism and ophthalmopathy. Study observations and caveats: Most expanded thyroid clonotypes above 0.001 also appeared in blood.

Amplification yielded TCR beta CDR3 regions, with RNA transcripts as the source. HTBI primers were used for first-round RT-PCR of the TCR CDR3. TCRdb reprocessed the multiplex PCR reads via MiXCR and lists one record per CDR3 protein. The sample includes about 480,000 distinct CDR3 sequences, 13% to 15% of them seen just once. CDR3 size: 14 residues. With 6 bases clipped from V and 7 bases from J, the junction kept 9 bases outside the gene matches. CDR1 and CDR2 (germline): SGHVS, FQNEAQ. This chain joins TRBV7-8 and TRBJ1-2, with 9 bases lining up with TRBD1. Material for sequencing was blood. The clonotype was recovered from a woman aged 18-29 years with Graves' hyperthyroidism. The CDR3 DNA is TGTGCCAGCAGGGATTCCGGGACAGGGTTTGGCTACACCTTC. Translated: CASRDSGTGFGYTF.